Here is one T cell receptor beta chain with its context. No conserved phenylalanine or tryptophan is present at the end of the CDR3, so a read error is the likely explanation. This sample stems from a study of shared clonotypes between healthy human individuals. All donors were healthy HIV-negative adults lacking recent acute infections or vaccinations. Sequencing was at deep level. The assay was immunoSEQ multiplex PCR, and TCRdb's table has in-frame clones only and misses some. This table holds some 450,000 clones, about 74% found once. Germline V CDR1 and CDR2: MDHEN, SYDVKM. With 4 bases clipped from V and 8 bases from J, the junction kept 10 bases outside the gene matches. The CDR3 consists of 14 residues.

The sequenced sample was PBMCs. This chain joins TRBV28 and TRBJ1-2, with TRBD1 identical over 7 bases. This TCR came from a woman aged 40 to 50 in good health. Some clones in this sample may be carry-over from other donors' samples. The DNA for the CDR3 is TGTGCCAGCAGTTCAACCAGACAGGGTTACGGCTACACCTCC. Amino acids: CASSSTRQGYGYTS.